Listed below are T cell receptor beta chains from one sample, sequenced in a study of shared clonotypes between healthy human individuals. The method was immunoSEQ multiplex PCR; TCRdb's version includes in-frame clones alone and lacks a portion of them. The top ten hold more than 10% of the sample, which has 470,000 or so clones, 70% to 80% seen once. Sample: PBMCs. The receptors stem from a woman aged 40 to 55 in good health. Some clones in this sample may be carry-over from other donors' samples. Each CDR3 is given with its conserved first and last residue.

CDR3 protein	V gene	J gene
CASSINLLETQYF	TRBV19	TRBJ2-5
CASSLEVGRYEQYF	TRBV11-1	NA
CASRRAGGRYEQYF	TRBV27	TRBJ2-7
CASSLTGTGTVYEQYF	TRBV27	TRBJ2-7
CASSIAGQMNTGELFF	TRBV19	TRBJ2-2
CAWSLPGQGFEQYF	TRBV30	TRBJ2-7
CASSLVGSRYEQYF	TRBV28	TRBJ2-7
CASRPPGQVLYEQYF	TRBV2	TRBJ2-7
CASSKPPSPRKGTQYF	TRBV21-1	TRBJ2-3
CASGSSPDTQYF	TRBV7-9	TRBJ2-3
CASSPQWHSGNTIYF	TRBV19	TRBJ1-3
CASSEAHSEDPYGYTF	TRBV6-1	TRBJ1-2
CSVVWTSGPNEQFF	TRBV29-1	TRBJ2-1
CASRQLSSGVNEQFF	TRBV27	TRBJ2-1
CASSPGPGHYGYTF	TRBV4-3	TRBJ1-2
CASSPRAGGPQEQYF	TRBV7-2	TRBJ2-7
CASSVKGATVSEAFF	TRBV7-2	TRBJ1-1
CASRKTGSSYEQYF	TRBV28	TRBJ2-7
CASSFGSGRTDTQYF	TRBV7-3	TRBJ2-3
CAWSVMGNSGNTIYF	TRBV30	TRBJ1-3
CASSATAGVGETQYF	TRBV10-2	TRBJ2-5
CASSLSGHEKLFF	TRBV5-1	TRBJ1-4
CASSPEAESYNEQFF	TRBV5-1	TRBJ2-1
CASRGQGGWETQYF	TRBV28	TRBJ2-5
CASSPRPQKATNEKLFF	TRBV18	TRBJ1-4
CASSLGQGASYGYTF	TRBV5-5	TRBJ1-2
CASSVDETEAFF	TRBV9	TRBJ1-1
CASSLPGHYSYEQYF	TRBV5-6	TRBJ2-7
CAWTTTDGNTEAFF	TRBV30	TRBJ1-1
CASSLRGTSGSEQYF	TRBV6-5	TRBJ2-7
CATKSGNTIYF	TRBV6-5	TRBJ1-3
CASSLVGPDTQYF	TRBV5-1	TRBJ2-3
CASSKGFWVPEYMGGTF	TRBV28	TRBJ1-2
CASSLTGTGYYGYTF	TRBV7-3	TRBJ1-2
CASSALAGGSDTQYF	TRBV9	TRBJ2-3
CASSFVTDTQYF	TRBV7-2	TRBJ2-3